Listed below are T cell receptor beta chains from one sample, sequenced in a study of cytomegalovirus exposure and HLA in healthy donors. The assay was immunoSEQ multiplex PCR, and TCRdb's table has in-frame clones only and misses some. The data show under 35,000 clones, roughly 44% seen once. The sequenced material came from PBMCs. These receptors originate from a woman between 45 and 65 years old in good health and CMV-seronegative. CDR3s include the opening cysteine and the closing phenylalanine or tryptophan. The order of the fields is clone size, D gene, V gene, J gene, CDR3 DNA, CDR3 protein. The D gene is left open where the match is weak. Expanded clones are given a class, and other clones once, few, many or no size at all.

abundance: .
d_gene: .
v_gene: TRBV27
j_gene: TRBJ1-4
CDR3nt: TGTGCCAGCACCGTCGGGGGGCATACTAATGAAAAACTGTTTTTT
CDR3aa: CASTVGGHTNEKLFF

abundance: .
d_gene: .
v_gene: TRBV19
j_gene: TRBJ2-7
CDR3nt: TGTGCCAGTAGTTTCGGAGCAGCGTCCTACGAGCAGTACTTC
CDR3aa: CASSFGAASYEQYF

abundance: .
d_gene: .
v_gene: TRBV30
j_gene: TRBJ1-2
CDR3nt: TGTGCCTGGAGATCCAGGGTGGGTGGCTATGGCTACACCTTC
CDR3aa: CAWRSRVGGYGYTF

abundance: few
d_gene: .
v_gene: TRBV27
j_gene: TRBJ2-7
CDR3nt: TGTGCCAGCAGTTTGAGTTGGGGCCCCTCCGAGCAGTACTTC
CDR3aa: CASSLSWGPSEQYF

abundance: .
d_gene: .
v_gene: TRBV12-2
j_gene: TRBJ2-3
CDR3nt: TGTGCACTAAGAAGGAGCTATACGCAGTATTTT
CDR3aa: CALRRSYTQYF

abundance: few
d_gene: TRBD2
v_gene: TRBV11-2
j_gene: TRBJ2-3
CDR3nt: TGTGCCAGCAGTGGGGGTAGCGGGGCCCCCACAGATACGCAGTATTTT
CDR3aa: CASSGGSGAPTDTQYF

abundance: .
d_gene: .
v_gene: TRBV7-9
j_gene: TRBJ1-1
CDR3nt: TGTGCCAGCAGCTTAGGCGGAATGGTGAGGAACACTGAAGCTTTCTTT
CDR3aa: CASSLGGMVRNTEAFF

abundance: .
d_gene: .
v_gene: TRBV4-1
j_gene: TRBJ1-1
CDR3nt: TGCGCCAGCAGCCAATTGGGGGCGCAGGCTTTCTTT
CDR3aa: CASSQLGAQAFF

abundance: .
d_gene: TRBD2
v_gene: TRBV5-1
j_gene: TRBJ2-3
CDR3nt: TGCGCCAGCAGCTTGAAGATTCCGGGACTAGCGGGCACAGATACGCAGTATTTT
CDR3aa: CASSLKIPGLAGTDTQYF

abundance: .
d_gene: .
v_gene: TRBV5-1
j_gene: TRBJ2-2
CDR3nt: TGCGCCAGCAGCTCGGGTAACGCGAACACCGGGGAGCTGTTTTTT
CDR3aa: CASSSGNANTGELFF

abundance: few
d_gene: TRBD1
v_gene: TRBV5-1
j_gene: TRBJ1-5
CDR3nt: TGCGCCAGCAGTTCTCAGGGGGCAGGACAGCCCCAGCATTTT
CDR3aa: CASSSQGAGQPQHF

abundance: .
d_gene: TRBD1
v_gene: TRBV7-8
j_gene: TRBJ2-7
CDR3nt: TGTGCCAGCAGCCTGGACAGGAGAATCTCCTACGAGCAGTACTTC
CDR3aa: CASSLDRRISYEQYF

abundance: .
d_gene: .
v_gene: TRBV9
j_gene: TRBJ1-5
CDR3nt: TGTGCCAGCAGCGGCGGACAGACCAATCAGCCCCAGCATTTT
CDR3aa: CASSGGQTNQPQHF

abundance: few
d_gene: .
v_gene: TRBV27
j_gene: TRBJ1-2
CDR3nt: TGTGCCAGCAGCCTTTCCGGCAGGCCGGGCTACACCTTC
CDR3aa: CASSLSGRPGYTF

abundance: .
d_gene: .
v_gene: TRBV7-2
j_gene: TRBJ1-1
CDR3nt: TGTGCCAGCAGCTTAGTTCACATGAACACTGAAGCTTTCTTT
CDR3aa: CASSLVHMNTEAFF

abundance: medium-sized
d_gene: .
v_gene: TRBV19
j_gene: TRBJ2-1
CDR3nt: TGTGCCAGTAGTAAGGCAGGGATCCTGAATGAGCAGTTCTTC
CDR3aa: CASSKAGILNEQFF

abundance: .
d_gene: .
v_gene: TRBV4-1
j_gene: TRBJ1-5
CDR3nt: TGCGCCAGCAGCCTAACGATACAGGGAATCAATCAGCCCCAGCATTTT
CDR3aa: CASSLTIQGINQPQHF

abundance: .
d_gene: TRBD1
v_gene: TRBV5-1
j_gene: TRBJ1-4
CDR3nt: TGCGCCAGCAGCTTGGAACAGGGGCGGGAAAAACTGTTTTTT
CDR3aa: CASSLEQGREKLFF

abundance: .
d_gene: TRBD2
v_gene: TRBV27
j_gene: TRBJ2-2
CDR3nt: TGTGCCAGCAGTTTCAACAGCGGGGCCGGGGAGCTGTTTTTT
CDR3aa: CASSFNSGAGELFF